This T cell receptor (beta chain) was recorded in a study of T cell responses to AZD1222 COVID-19 vaccine. About the study: Pooling of second doses given at about 4 or about 12 weeks was done. Study outcomes and limitations: The donors showed a predominance of white British ancestry and of females, with possible underestimation of clonal diversity. Reports indicate that nearly half of spike-specific TCRs are directed at unmutated variant regions. Spike-specific TCR breadth rose after two AZD1222 doses, and depth rose as well.

The CDR3 contains 12 residues. Trimming at V came to 8 bases and at J to 3 bases, leaving 4 bases not matched to a gene. The V gene's germline CDR1 is MGHDK and CDR2 SYGVNS. Details on this clone: What it binds is unknown.

Clones were sequenced by immunoSEQ multiplex PCR, and TCRdb holds only the in-frame ones, with some missing. The table has more than 140,000 clones, about 90% seen once; the top ten hold about 5%. The sample in question was peripheral blood, obtained on day 0 of AZD1222 vaccination. The sequence derives from an adult in good health. The rearrangement uses TRBV25-1 and TRBJ2-7, with 7 positions matching TRBD1. The CDR3 DNA is TGTGCCAGCTTCGGACAGGACTACGAGCAGTACTTC. Protein product: CASFGQDYEQYF.